The 2 T cell receptor beta chains listed next were all sequenced from one sample in a study of Tregs in tolerant kidney transplant recipients. Sequencing used immunoSEQ multiplex PCR; TCRdb keeps in-frame clones, though not all of them. The sample yields about 240,000 clones, around 81% seen once. The sample taken for sequencing was CD4+ T cells from blood. Receptors originate from a human donor in good health.

The J gene is TRBJ1-4, the V gene TRBV6-1; a possible D gene is TRBD1 (5 bases). CDR1 is MNHNS, CDR2 SASEGT, per germline. The CDR3 consists of 15 residues. Trimming removed 7 bases from V and 10 bases from J, with 22 bases in between. The CDR3 DNA reads TGTGCCAGCACCCCGGGGACGGGGGGGGAAGGAAAACTGTTTTTT. Its translation: CASTPGTGGEGKLFF.

This chain uses TRBV11-2 with TRBJ2-1; perhaps D is TRBD1 or TRBD2 (5 bases each). V dropped 4 bases and J dropped 10 bases, with 23 bases sitting between them. In germline, CDR1 is SGHAT, CDR2 FQNNGV. The CDR3 totals 16 residues. CDR3 sequence (DNA): TGTGCCAGCAGCTCAGAGGGGTTTTTCACACCGTTGGAGCAGTTCTTC. Protein sequence: CASSSEGFFTPLEQFF.